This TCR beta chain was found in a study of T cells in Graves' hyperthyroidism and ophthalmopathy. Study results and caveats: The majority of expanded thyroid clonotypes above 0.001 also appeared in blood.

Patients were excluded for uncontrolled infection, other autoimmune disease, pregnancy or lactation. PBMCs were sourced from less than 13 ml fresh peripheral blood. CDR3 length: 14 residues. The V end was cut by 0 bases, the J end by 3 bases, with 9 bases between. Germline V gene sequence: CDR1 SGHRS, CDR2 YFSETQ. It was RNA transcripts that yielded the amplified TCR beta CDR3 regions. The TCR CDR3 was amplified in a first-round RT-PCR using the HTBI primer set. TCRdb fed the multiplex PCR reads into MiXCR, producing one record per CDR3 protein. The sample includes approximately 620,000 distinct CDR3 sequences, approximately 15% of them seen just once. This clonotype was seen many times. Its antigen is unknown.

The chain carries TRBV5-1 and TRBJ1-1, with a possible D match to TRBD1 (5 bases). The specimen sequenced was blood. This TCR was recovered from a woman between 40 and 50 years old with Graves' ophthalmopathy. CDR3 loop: CASSLEAGDTEAFF. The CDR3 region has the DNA TGCGCCAGCAGCTTGGAGGCGGGGGACACTGAAGCTTTCTTT.